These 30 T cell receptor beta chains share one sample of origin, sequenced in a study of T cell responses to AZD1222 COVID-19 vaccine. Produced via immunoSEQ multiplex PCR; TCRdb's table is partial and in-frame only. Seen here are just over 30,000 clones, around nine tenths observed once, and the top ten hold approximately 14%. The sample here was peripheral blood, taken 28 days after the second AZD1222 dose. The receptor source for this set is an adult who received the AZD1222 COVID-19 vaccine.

The CDR3 region is CASNYGRRDEKLFF. DNA for the CDR3: TGTGCCAGTAATTACGGGAGAAGAGATGAAAAACTGTTTTTT. This chain joins TRBV19 and TRBJ1-4; no reliable D call. Trimming took 7 bases from V and 6 from J, leaving 15 bases between them. Germline values: CDR1 LNHDA, CDR2 SQIVND (reference sequence). The length of the CDR3 is 14 residues.

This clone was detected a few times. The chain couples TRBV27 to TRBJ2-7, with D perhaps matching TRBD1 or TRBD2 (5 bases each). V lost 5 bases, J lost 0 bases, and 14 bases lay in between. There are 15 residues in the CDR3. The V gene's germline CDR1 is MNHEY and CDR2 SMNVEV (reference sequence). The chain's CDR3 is CASSRGDFSSYEQYF. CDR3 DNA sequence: TGTGCCAGCAGTCGAGGGGATTTCAGCTCCTACGAGCAGTACTTC.

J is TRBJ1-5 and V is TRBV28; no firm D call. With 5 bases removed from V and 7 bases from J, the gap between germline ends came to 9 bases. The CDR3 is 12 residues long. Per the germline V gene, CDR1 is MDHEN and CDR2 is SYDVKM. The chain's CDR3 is CASSPPKQPQHF. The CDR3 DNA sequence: TGTGCCAGCAGTCCCCCAAAACAGCCCCAGCATTTT.

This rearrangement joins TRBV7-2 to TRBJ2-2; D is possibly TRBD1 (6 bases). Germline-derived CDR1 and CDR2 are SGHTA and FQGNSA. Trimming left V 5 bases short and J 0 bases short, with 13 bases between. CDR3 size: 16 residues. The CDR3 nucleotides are TGTGCCAGCAGCCCCCGACAGGTTTCGAACACCGGGGAGCTGTTTTTT. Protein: CASSPRQVSNTGELFF.

The CDR3 nucleotides read TGTGCCAGCAGTGAAACCCAATGGACAGGGGGCGATCAGCCCCAGCATTTT. This sequence encodes CASSETQWTGGDQPQHF. This sequence joins TRBV2 and TRBJ1-5, with 11 bases lining up with TRBD1. V was clipped by 2 bases and J by 5 bases; unmatched bases: 8. CDR3 size: 17 residues. From germline, CDR1 is SNHLY and CDR2 FYNNEI. The whole variable domain, remainder taken from reference TRBV2 and TRBJ1-5, is EPEVTQTPSHQVTQMGQEVILRCVPISNHLYFYWYRQILGQKVEFLVSFYNNEISEKSEIFDDQFSVERPDGSNFTLKIRSTKLEDSAMYFCASSETQWTGGDQPQHFGDGTRLSIL.

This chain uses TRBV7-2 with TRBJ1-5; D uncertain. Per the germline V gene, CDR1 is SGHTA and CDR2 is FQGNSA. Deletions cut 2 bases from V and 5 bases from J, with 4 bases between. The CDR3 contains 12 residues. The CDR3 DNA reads TGTGCCAGCAGCTTACAGTATCAGCCCCAGCATTTT. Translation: CASSLQYQPQHF. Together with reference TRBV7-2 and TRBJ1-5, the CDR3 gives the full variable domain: GAGVSQSPSNKVTEKGKDVELRCDPISGHTALYWYRQSLGQGLEFLIYFQGNSAPDKSGLPSDRFSAERTGGSVSTLTIQRTQQEDSAVYLCASSLQYQPQHFGDGTRLSIL.

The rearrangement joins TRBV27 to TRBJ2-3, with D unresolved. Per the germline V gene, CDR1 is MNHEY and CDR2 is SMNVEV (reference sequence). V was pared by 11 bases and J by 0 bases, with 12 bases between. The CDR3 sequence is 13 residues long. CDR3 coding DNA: TGTGCCGCTCGCTCTCGGAGCACAGATACGCAGTATTTT. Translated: CAARSRSTDTQYF.

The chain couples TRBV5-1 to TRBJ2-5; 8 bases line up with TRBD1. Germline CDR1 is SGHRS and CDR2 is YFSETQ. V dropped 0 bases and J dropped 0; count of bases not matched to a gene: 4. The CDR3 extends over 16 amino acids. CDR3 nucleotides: TGCGCCAGCAGCTTGGCCGTCAGGGGGCACCAAGAGACCCAGTACTTC. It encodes CASSLAVRGHQETQYF.

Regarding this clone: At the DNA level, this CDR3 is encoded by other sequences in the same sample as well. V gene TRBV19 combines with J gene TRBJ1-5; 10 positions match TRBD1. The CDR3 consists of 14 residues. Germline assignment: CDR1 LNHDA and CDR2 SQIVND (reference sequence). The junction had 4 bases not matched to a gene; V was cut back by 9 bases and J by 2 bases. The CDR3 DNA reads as TGTGCCAGCGGCGGGACAGGGGGCAATCAGCCCCAGCATTTT. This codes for CASGGTGGNQPQHF.

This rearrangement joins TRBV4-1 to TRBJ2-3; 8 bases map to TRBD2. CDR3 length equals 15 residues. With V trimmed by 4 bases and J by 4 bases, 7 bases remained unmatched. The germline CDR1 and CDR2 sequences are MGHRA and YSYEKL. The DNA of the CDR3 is TGCGCCAGCAGCCTACTAGCGGTGCCGGCAGATACGCAGTATTTT. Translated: CASSLLAVPADTQYF.

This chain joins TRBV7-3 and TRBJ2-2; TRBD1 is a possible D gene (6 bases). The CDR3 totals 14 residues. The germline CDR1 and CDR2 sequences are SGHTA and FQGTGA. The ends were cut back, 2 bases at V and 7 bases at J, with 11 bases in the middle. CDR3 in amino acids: CASSLATGYGELFF. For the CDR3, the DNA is TGTGCCAGCAGCTTAGCCACAGGGTACGGGGAGCTGTTTTTT.

This CDR3 is CASSSQQGGTYEQYF. In nucleotides, the CDR3 is TGTGCCAGCAGTTCCCAACAGGGGGGGACCTACGAGCAGTACTTC. The genes are TRBV28 and TRBJ2-7, with a tentative D call TRBD1 (8 bases). The CDR3 runs to 15 residues. Trimming stripped 4 bases from V and 2 bases from J, with 15 bases between. The V gene's germline CDR1 is MDHEN and CDR2 SYDVKM.

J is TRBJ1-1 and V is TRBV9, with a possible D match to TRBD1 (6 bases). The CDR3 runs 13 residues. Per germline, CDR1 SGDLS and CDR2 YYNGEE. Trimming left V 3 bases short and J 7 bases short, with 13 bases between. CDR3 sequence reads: CASSGEGVGEAFF. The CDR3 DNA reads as TGTGCCAGCAGCGGAGAGGGGGTGGGTGAAGCTTTCTTT.

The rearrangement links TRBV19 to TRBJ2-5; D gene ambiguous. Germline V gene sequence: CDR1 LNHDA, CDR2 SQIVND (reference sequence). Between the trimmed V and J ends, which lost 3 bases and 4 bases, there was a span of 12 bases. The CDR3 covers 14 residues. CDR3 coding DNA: TGTGCCAGTAGTATGGGAACTTCCCCAGAGACCCAGTACTTC. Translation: CASSMGTSPETQYF. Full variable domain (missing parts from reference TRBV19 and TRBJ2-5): DGGITQSPKYLFRKEGQNVTLSCEQNLNHDAMYWYRQDPGQGLRLIYYSQIVNDFQKGDIAEGYSVSREKKESFPLTVTSAQKNPTAFYLCASSMGTSPETQYFGPGTRLLVL.

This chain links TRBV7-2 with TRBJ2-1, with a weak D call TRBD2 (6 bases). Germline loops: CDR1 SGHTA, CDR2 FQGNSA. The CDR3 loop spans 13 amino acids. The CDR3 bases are TGTGCGGCCGCCGGTCCGGGGGTCAATGAGCAGTTCTTC. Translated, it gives CAAAGPGVNEQFF.

The CDR3 nucleotides read TGTGCCAGCAGTTTATCAATGGTAACTTACGAGCAGTACTTC. Protein: CASSLSMVTYEQYF. The rearrangement joins TRBV27 to TRBJ2-7; D ambiguous. Trimming shortened V by 0 bases and J by 4 bases, and 10 bases separated the two germline ends. Looked up from germline, CDR1 is MNHEY and CDR2 is SMNVEV (reference sequence). This CDR3 comprises 14 residues.

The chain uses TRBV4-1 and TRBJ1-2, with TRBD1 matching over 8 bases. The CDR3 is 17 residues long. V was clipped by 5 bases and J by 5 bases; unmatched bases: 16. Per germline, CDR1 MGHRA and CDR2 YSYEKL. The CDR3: CASSARTGTGKRYGYTF. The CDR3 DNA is TGCGCCAGCAGCGCACGCACCGGGACAGGAAAACGGTATGGCTACACCTTC.

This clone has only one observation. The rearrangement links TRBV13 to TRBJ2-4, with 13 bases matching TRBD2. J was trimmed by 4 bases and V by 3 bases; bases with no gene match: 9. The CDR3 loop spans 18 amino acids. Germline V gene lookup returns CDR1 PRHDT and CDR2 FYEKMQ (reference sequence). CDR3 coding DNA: TGTGCCAGCAGCTTCACTAGCGGGGGGGCTTTCCTTAAAAACATTCAGTACTTC. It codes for CASSFTSGGAFLKNIQYF.

The CDR3 sequence is CASRTISGANVLTF. CDR3 in DNA: TGTGCCAGCAGAACAATCTCTGGGGCCAACGTCCTGACTTTC. The J gene is TRBJ2-6, the V gene TRBV28; D not certain. Trimming removed 6 bases from V and 0 bases from J, with 6 bases in between. Germline CDR1 MDHEN, CDR2 SYDVKM. This CDR3 comprises 14 residues.

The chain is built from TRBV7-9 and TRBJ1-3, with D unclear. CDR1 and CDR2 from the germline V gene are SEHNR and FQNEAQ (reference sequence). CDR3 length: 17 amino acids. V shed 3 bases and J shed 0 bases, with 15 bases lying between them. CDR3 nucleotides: TGTGCCAGCAGCTTCACAGCGCAAGAAAGCTCTGGAAACACCATATATTTT. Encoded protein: CASSFTAQESSGNTIYF.

CDR3 bases: TGCGCCAGCAGCTTTATGGGGGGCGGAGGCGAAAAACTGTTTTTT. It translates to CASSFMGGGGEKLFF. The chain couples TRBV4-3 to TRBJ1-4; D might be TRBD1 (6 bases). Germline CDR1 and CDR2: LGHNA and YSLEER. The CDR3 covers 15 residues. V lost 5 bases to trimming and J lost 8 bases, with 18 bases between them.

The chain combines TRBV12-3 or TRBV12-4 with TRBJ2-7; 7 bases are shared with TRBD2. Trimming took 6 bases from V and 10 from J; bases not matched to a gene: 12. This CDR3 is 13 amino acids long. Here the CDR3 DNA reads TGTGCCAGCAGGACCGGGAGGCTAAACAGTCAGTACTTC. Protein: CASRTGRLNSQYF.

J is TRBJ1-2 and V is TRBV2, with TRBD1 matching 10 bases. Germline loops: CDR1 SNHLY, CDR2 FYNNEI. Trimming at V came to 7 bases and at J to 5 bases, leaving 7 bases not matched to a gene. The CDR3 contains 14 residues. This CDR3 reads CASIYRDRGYGYTF. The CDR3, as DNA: TGTGCCAGCATATACCGGGACAGGGGATATGGCTACACCTTC. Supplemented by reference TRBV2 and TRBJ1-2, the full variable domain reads EPEVTQTPSHQVTQMGQEVILRCVPISNHLYFYWYRQILGQKVEFLVSFYNNEISEKSEIFDDQFSVERPDGSNFTLKIRSTKLEDSAMYFCASIYRDRGYGYTFGSGTRLTVV.

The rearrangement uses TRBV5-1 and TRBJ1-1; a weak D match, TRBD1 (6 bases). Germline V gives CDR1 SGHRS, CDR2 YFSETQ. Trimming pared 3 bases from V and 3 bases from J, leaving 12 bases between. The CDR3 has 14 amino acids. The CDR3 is CASSYSAGDTEAFF. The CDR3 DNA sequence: TGCGCCAGCAGCTATAGTGCAGGGGACACTGAAGCTTTCTTT.

The CDR3, as DNA: TGTGCCAGCAGTGAGATGGCAGGGTCGGACACTGAAGCTTTCTTT. It codes for CASSEMAGSDTEAFF. V is TRBV2 and J is TRBJ1-1; maybe TRBD1 (5 bases). Germline-derived CDR1 and CDR2 are SNHLY and FYNNEI. This CDR3 region has 15 residues. Trimming stripped 3 bases from V and 3 bases from J, with 14 bases between. Full variable domain (rest looked up from reference TRBV2 and TRBJ1-1): EPEVTQTPSHQVTQMGQEVILRCVPISNHLYFYWYRQILGQKVEFLVSFYNNEISEKSEIFDDQFSVERPDGSNFTLKIRSTKLEDSAMYFCASSEMAGSDTEAFFGQGTRLTVV.

CDR3 DNA: TGTGCCAGCCGACTAGCGGGGGCAGAGACCCAGTACTTC. Encoded protein: CASRLAGAETQYF. This chain joins TRBV6-5 and TRBJ2-5; 12 bases are a match to TRBD2. This CDR3 has 13 amino acids. CDR1 is MNHEY and CDR2 is SVGAGI in the germline V gene. V gave up 8 bases and J gave up 4 bases; unmatched junction bases: 2.

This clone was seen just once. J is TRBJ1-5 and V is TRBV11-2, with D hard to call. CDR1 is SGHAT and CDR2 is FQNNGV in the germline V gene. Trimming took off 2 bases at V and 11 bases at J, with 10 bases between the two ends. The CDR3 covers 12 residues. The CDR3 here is CASSLSGGSQHF. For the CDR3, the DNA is TGTGCCAGCAGCTTATCGGGTGGGTCCCAGCATTTT. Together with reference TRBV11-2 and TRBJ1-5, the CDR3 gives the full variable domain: EAGVAQSPRYKIIEKRQSVAFWCNPISGHATLYWYQQILGQGPKLLIQFQNNGVVDDSQLPKDRFSAERLKGVDSTLKIQPAKLEDSAVYLCASSLSGGSQHFGDGTRLSIL.

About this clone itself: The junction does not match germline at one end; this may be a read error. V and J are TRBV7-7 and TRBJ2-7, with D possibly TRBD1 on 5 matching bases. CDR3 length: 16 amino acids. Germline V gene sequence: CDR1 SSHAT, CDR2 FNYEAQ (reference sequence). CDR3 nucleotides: TGTGCTAGCAGCACCTCAATCAACCCGACAGCCGGGGAGCAGTACTTC. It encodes CASSTSINPTAGEQYF. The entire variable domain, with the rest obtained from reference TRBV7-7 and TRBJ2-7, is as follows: GAGVSQSPRYKVTKRGQDVTLRCDPISSHATLYWYQQALGQGPEFLTYFNYEAQPDKSGLPSDRFSAERPEGSISTLTIQRTEQRDSAMYRCASSTSINPTAGEQYFGPGTRLTVT.

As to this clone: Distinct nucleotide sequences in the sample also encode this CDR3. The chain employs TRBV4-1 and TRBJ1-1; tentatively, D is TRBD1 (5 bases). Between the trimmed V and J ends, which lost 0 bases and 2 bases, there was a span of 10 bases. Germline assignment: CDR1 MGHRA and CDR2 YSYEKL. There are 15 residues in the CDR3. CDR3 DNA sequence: TGCGCCAGCAGCCAAGAGGGGACCGTCAACACTGAAGCTTTCTTT. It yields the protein CASSQEGTVNTEAFF.

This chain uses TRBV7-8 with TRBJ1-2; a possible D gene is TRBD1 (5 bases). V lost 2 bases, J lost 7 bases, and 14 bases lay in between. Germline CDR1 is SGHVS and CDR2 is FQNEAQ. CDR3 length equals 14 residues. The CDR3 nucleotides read TGTGCCAGCAGCTTACAATATGGGCAGGGTGGCTACACCTTC. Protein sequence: CASSLQYGQGGYTF.